A single sample gave rise to the 14 T cell receptor beta chains below, sequenced in a study of Graves' ophthalmopathy and Graves' hyperthyroidism. Scientists amplified the TCR beta CDR3 regions from RNA transcripts. In the first round, RT-PCR was carried out with HTBI primers, and a multiplex PCR formed the second round. TCRdb redid the calling of the multiplex PCR reads with MiXCR, one entry per CDR3 protein. Of about 170,000 distinct CDR3 sequences listed, roughly 37% are singletons. Sequenced: peripheral blood. The source of these receptors is a woman in her thirties or forties with Graves' ophthalmopathy.

This clonotype was counted many times. The genes are TRBV27 and TRBJ2-7, with a weak D call TRBD2 (5 bases). The CDR3 is 15 residues long. V lost 6 bases, J lost 2 bases, and 17 bases lay in between. CDR1 MNHEY and CDR2 SMNVEV come from the germline V gene (reference sequence). Written as DNA, the CDR3 is TGTGCCAGCAGCTCCTACACGGGGTCTGCCTACGAGCAGTACTTC. Translation gives CASSSYTGSAYEQYF.

This clonotype appeared many times. The chain carries TRBV13 and TRBJ1-1, with D uncertain. There are 15 residues in the CDR3. Germline V gene lookup returns CDR1 PRHDT and CDR2 FYEKMQ (reference sequence). With 3 bases removed from V and 0 bases from J, the gap between germline ends came to 11 bases. CDR3 region: CASSLGGPLNTEAFF. The CDR3 DNA sequence: TGTGCCAGCAGCTTGGGAGGGCCCTTGAACACTGAAGCTTTCTTT.

This clonotype occurred many times. V and J are TRBV6-5 and TRBJ2-2, with D possibly matching TRBD2 (5 bases). Germline V gives CDR1 MNHEY, CDR2 SVGAGI. The CDR3 extends over 13 amino acids. V gave up 3 bases and J gave up 4 bases, with 6 bases separating them. CDR3 region: CASSYGSTGELFF. The CDR3 DNA is TGTGCCAGCAGTTATGGGAGCACCGGGGAGCTGTTTTTT.

In its sample, this clonotype was seen many times. This chain connects TRBV20-1 to TRBJ1-5; no definite D call. Germline V CDR1 and CDR2: DFQATT, SNEGSKA (reference sequence). This CDR3 contains 17 residues. With 4 bases removed from V and 0 bases from J, the gap between germline ends came to 19 bases. Here the CDR3 reads CSANGPRPIVSNQPQHF. CDR3 DNA sequence: TGCAGTGCTAATGGCCCCCGGCCAATAGTTAGCAATCAGCCCCAGCATTTT.

This clonotype was recorded many times. J is TRBJ2-7 and V is TRBV29-1; TRBD1 is a possible D gene (6 bases). The CDR3 extends over 15 amino acids. Trimming pared 4 bases from V and 3 bases from J, leaving 19 bases between. The germline CDR1 and CDR2 sequences are SQVTM and ANQGSEA. This CDR3 reads CSVVYGAGVSYEQYF. The CDR3 coding sequence is TGCAGCGTTGTTTACGGGGCAGGGGTTAGCTACGAGCAGTACTTC.

The gene calls are TRBV6-2 or TRBV6-3 and TRBJ1-6; D is unresolved. This CDR3 is built from 14 residues. Per the germline V gene, CDR1 is MNHEY and CDR2 is SVGEGT. V was cut by 4 bases and J by 8 bases, with 12 bases left in between. In DNA form, the CDR3 reads TGTGCCAGCAGTTCAACTCTCGGACATTCACCCCTCCACTTT. Encoded protein: CASSSTLGHSPLHF.

The chain carries TRBV2 and TRBJ2-7; TRBD1 is a possible D gene (5 bases). This CDR3 region has 20 residues. V dropped 0 bases and J dropped 0 bases, with 24 bases sitting between them. The germline gives CDR1 SNHLY, CDR2 FYNNEI. The CDR3 sequence: CASSEALVAKGFSSSYEQYF. The CDR3 DNA follows: TGTGCCAGCAGTGAAGCGCTTGTCGCAAAGGGGTTCTCGAGCTCCTACGAGCAGTACTTC.

The chain joins TRBV27 to TRBJ2-5; D is uncertain. V lost 8 bases, J lost 2 bases, and 9 bases lay in between. There are 12 residues in the CDR3. Germline V lookup: CDR1 MNHEY, CDR2 SMNVEV (reference sequence). This chain's CDR3 is CASGPLQETQYF. For the CDR3, the DNA is TGTGCCAGCGGACCGCTTCAAGAGACCCAGTACTTC.

The chain joins TRBV6-1 to TRBJ2-5, with 7 bases identical to TRBD2. The CDR3 spans 16 residues. Trimming at V came to 5 bases and at J to 5 bases, leaving 14 bases not matched to a gene. Germline-derived CDR1 and CDR2 are MNHNS and SASEGT. Here the CDR3 DNA reads TGTGCCAGCAGTCGACAAGAGAGCGGGATAGGGGAGACCCAGTACTTC. Translated: CASSRQESGIGETQYF.

This clonotype was observed many times. This CDR3 is missing its conserved last phenylalanine or tryptophan, likely due to a read error. The J gene is TRBJ1-2, the V gene TRBV12-3 or TRBV12-4; D not certain. The V gene lost 2 bases and the J gene lost 5 bases, with 6 bases spanning the gap. The CDR3 is 12 residues long. The CDR3 is CASSLREYGYTV. The DNA of the CDR3 is TGTGCCAGCAGTTTAAGGGAATATGGCTACACCGTC.

This clonotype appeared a single time. V is TRBV11-2 and J is TRBJ2-2; 9 bases match TRBD2. Trimming removed 1 base from V and 4 bases from J; junction bases left unmatched: 7. This CDR3 comprises 17 residues. CDR1 and CDR2 from the germline V gene are SGHAT and FQNNGV. The CDR3 nucleotides are TGTGCCAGCAGCTTAGTAGGGCTAGCGGGGATCACCGGGGAGCTGTTTTTT. This translates into CASSLVGLAGITGELFF.

The table lists this clonotype with a few counts. The chain recombines TRBV7-8 with TRBJ1-2, with a possible D match to TRBD1 (5 bases). This CDR3 comprises 14 residues. The V end was cut by 3 bases, the J end by 2 bases, with 10 bases between. From germline, CDR1 is SGHVS and CDR2 FQNEAQ. Here the CDR3 reads CASSLLPGNYGYTF. The CDR3 region has the DNA TGTGCCAGCAGCTTGTTGCCAGGGAACTATGGCTACACCTTC.

This clonotype was seen many times. This chain uses TRBV28 with TRBJ1-2; maybe TRBD1 (6 bases). V lost 7 bases and J 4 bases, leaving 13 bases between the germline ends. The germline gives CDR1 MDHEN, CDR2 SYDVKM. The CDR3 spans 13 residues. The DNA of the CDR3 is TGTGCCAGCATAGAACAGGGTGCCTATGGCTACACCTTC. Translating it yields CASIEQGAYGYTF.

This chain connects TRBV7-2 to TRBJ2-5; 7 nucleotides match TRBD1. The CDR3 runs to 16 residues. Germline CDR1 is SGHTA and CDR2 is FQGNSA. The V gene end was trimmed by 4 bases and the J gene end by 4 bases; junction bases not matched to a gene: 12. CDR3 nucleotide sequence: TGTGCCAGCAGCTATAACCAGCACAGGGGAGCAGAGACCCAGTACTTC. It translates to CASSYNQHRGAETQYF.